A single sample is the source of the 9 T cell receptor beta chains below, sequenced in a study of graft-versus-host responses after intestinal transplantation. These receptors are not linked to any known antigen. Clones were read by immunoSEQ multiplex PCR, and TCRdb kept only the in-frame ones, dropping some. The sample includes 85,000 to 90,000 clones, 80% to 85% of them seen just once. The input for sequencing was unstimulated CD8+ T cells sorted from spleen or lymph node cells, taken before intestinal transplant. Receptors were obtained from a human donor who received an intestinal transplant.

The chain links TRBV2 to TRBJ1-1; D not resolved. V dropped 4 bases and J dropped 0 bases, with 21 bases sitting between them. CDR1 SNHLY and CDR2 FYNNEI come from the germline V gene. This CDR3 spans 18 amino acids. The CDR3 loop reads CASSVRQDLPVMNTEAFF. The CDR3 region has the DNA TGTGCCAGCAGTGTAAGGCAGGACCTCCCGGTAATGAACACTGAAGCTTTCTTT.

The V gene is TRBV6-9, the J gene TRBJ2-7, with 7 nucleotides matching TRBD2. The CDR3 consists of 13 residues. Trimming cost V 5 bases and J 3 bases; bases outside gene matches: 4. Looked up from germline, CDR1 is MNHGY and CDR2 is SVAAGI. The CDR3 coding sequence is TGTGCCAGCAGTCCTCTAGCGGACTACGAGCAGTACTTC. The encoded protein is CASSPLADYEQYF.

V gene TRBV19 combines with J gene TRBJ2-3, with D possibly being TRBD1 (5 bases). The CDR3 runs 14 residues. Germline values: CDR1 LNHDA, CDR2 SQIVND (reference sequence). V was clipped by 0 bases and J by 1 base, with 5 bases between them. CDR3 coding DNA: TGTGCCAGTAGTATAGACAGGGGCACAGATACGCAGTATTTT. Translated, it gives CASSIDRGTDTQYF. The full variable domain, with the rest looked up from reference TRBV19 and TRBJ2-3, is DGGITQSPKYLFRKEGQNVTLSCEQNLNHDAMYWYRQDPGQGLRLIYYSQIVNDFQKGDIAEGYSVSREKKESFPLTVTSAQKNPTAFYLCASSIDRGTDTQYFGPGTRLTVL.

The CDR3 is CSVSRDSRTEQFF. CDR3 in DNA: TGCAGCGTTTCCCGGGACAGCCGCACTGAGCAGTTCTTC. This chain uses TRBV29-1 with TRBJ2-1, with 7 bases matching TRBD1. Germline CDR1 is SQVTM and CDR2 is ANQGSEA. Trimming cost V 5 bases and J 9 bases; bases outside gene matches: 10. This CDR3 is 13 amino acids long.

The rearrangement joins TRBV6-4 to TRBJ2-3; the D is unclear. V lost 0 bases to trimming and J lost 6 bases, with 19 bases between them. Germline-derived CDR1 and CDR2 are MRHNA and SNTAGT. CDR3 length: 17 residues. In nucleotides, the CDR3 is TGTGCCAGCAGTGACTCGGCCCCCGATCAACTCGGGGATACGCAGTATTTT. This gives the protein CASSDSAPDQLGDTQYF.

The V gene is TRBV21-1, the J gene TRBJ1-1. TRBV21-1 is flagged as a pseudogene. The CDR3 loop spans 18 amino acids. The CDR3 is CASSKVRRGRSFITEAFF. The CDR3 region has the DNA TGTGCCAGCAGCAAAGTAAGGAGGGGACGAAGTTTCATCACTGAAGCTTTCTTT.

The rearrangement uses TRBV5-4 and TRBJ1-1; 7 bases are a match to TRBD1. Trimming cost V 6 bases and J 3 bases; bases outside gene matches: 8. This CDR3 spans 14 amino acids. Germline lookup yields CDR1 SGHNT and CDR2 YYREEE (reference sequence). CDR3 DNA sequence: TGTGCCAGCAAGCTTCAGGGGGGGGACACTGAAGCTTTCTTT. It codes for CASKLQGGDTEAFF.

V and J are TRBV5-6 and TRBJ2-1; D unclear. Trimming stripped 1 base from V and 9 bases from J, with 5 bases between. The CDR3 covers 11 residues. Germline V gene lookup returns CDR1 SGHDT and CDR2 YYEEEE. CDR3 region: CASSLFGEQFF. Written as DNA, the CDR3 is TGTGCCAGCAGCTTGTTTGGTGAGCAGTTCTTC.

This chain joins TRBV5-1 and TRBJ1-2; D gene unclear. Trimming cost V 4 bases and J 8 bases, with 6 bases left between them. CDR3 length: 10 residues. Germline-derived CDR1 and CDR2 are SGHRS and YFSETQ. CDR3 bases: TGCGCCAGCAGCGAACTCGGCTACACCTTC. This translates into CASSELGYTF.